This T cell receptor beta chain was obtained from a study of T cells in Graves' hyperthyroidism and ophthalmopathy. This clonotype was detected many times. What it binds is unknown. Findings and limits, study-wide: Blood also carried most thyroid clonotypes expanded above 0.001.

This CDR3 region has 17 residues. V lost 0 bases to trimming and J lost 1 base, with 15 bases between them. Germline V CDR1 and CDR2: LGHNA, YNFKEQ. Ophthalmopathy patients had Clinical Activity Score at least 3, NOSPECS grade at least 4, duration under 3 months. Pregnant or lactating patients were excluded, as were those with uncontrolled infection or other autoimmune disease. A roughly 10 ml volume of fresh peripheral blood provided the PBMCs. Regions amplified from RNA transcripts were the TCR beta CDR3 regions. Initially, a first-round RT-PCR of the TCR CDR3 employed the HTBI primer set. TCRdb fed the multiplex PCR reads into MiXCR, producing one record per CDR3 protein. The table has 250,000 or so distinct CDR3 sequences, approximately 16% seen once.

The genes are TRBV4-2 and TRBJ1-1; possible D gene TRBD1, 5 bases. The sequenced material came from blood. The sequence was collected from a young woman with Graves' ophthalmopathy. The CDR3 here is CASSQDPPGKGNTEAFF. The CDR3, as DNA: TGTGCCAGCAGCCAAGACCCTCCAGGGAAAGGGAACACTGAAGCTTTCTTT.